This paragraph covers one TCR beta chain sequence. The antigen is undetermined. The entry originates in a study of OX40 agonist ivuxolimab in advanced cancers. Study results and limitations: Clonal expansion in partial responders at 0.1-3.0 mg/kg ranked among the lowest.

Sequenced by immunoSEQ multiplex PCR; TCRdb stores in-frame clones only, minus some. Here the sample spans about 58,000 clones, about 88% being singletons. This sample comprised CD4+ or CD8+ T cells sorted from blood, obtained in a trial of the OX40 agonist ivuxolimab. The clonotype originates from an adult with an advanced solid tumor such as melanoma, head and neck, liver or kidney cancer.

The CDR3 DNA reads TGCAGCGTTGAATTAAAATCCCCCGGTACTGAAGCTTTCTTT. Amino acids: CSVELKSPGTEAFF. The V gene is TRBV29-1, the J gene TRBJ1-1; no reliable D call. Trimming took 2 bases from V and 5 from J, leaving 15 bases between them. The CDR3 has 14 residues. The germline CDR1 and CDR2 sequences are SQVTM and ANQGSEA.